The 14 T cell receptor beta chains below all came from one sample that was sequenced in a study of PD-1 blockade in classical Hodgkin lymphoma. The time point denotes: cycle 4 day 1 (C4D1), after more than five weeks of nivolumab. Patients all relapsed after autologous stem cell transplantation, and there was variation in brentuximab vedotin exposure. Profiling relied on immunoSEQ multiplex PCR, and the TCRdb table lists in-frame clones only, not all of them. Among about 21,000 clones listed, 65% to 85% were seen once. This material consisted of peripheral blood mononuclear cells (PBMCs), taken before the fourth cycle of nivolumab. Receptors were obtained from a human donor with classical Hodgkin lymphoma.

The chain has TRBV7-2 and TRBJ2-4, with TRBD2 matching 8 bases. The CDR3 covers 13 residues. V trimming: 5 bases; J trimming: 9 bases; junction bases outside the gene matches: 6. The germline V gene has CDR1 SGHTA and CDR2 FQGNSA. The CDR3 DNA is TGTGCCAGCAGCGTAACCGGGACTAGCATTCAGTACTTC. It yields the protein CASSVTGTSIQYF.

This clone has just one count. V usage is TRBV7-8 and J usage is TRBJ2-7; perhaps TRBD2 as D (5 bases). Trimming shortened V by 4 bases and J by 4 bases, and 11 bases separated the two germline ends. Germline CDR1 and CDR2: SGHVS and FQNEAQ. The length of the CDR3 is 13 residues. This chain's CDR3 is CASSSIPGYEQYV. The CDR3 nucleotides read TGTGCCAGCAGCTCAATTCCGGGATACGAGCAGTACGTC.

This clone was seen only a few times. This chain links TRBV25-1 with TRBJ1-4; TRBD1 matches at 8 bases. V lost 4 bases and J lost 5; bases outside the gene matches: 6. The CDR3 spans 15 residues. Germline loops: CDR1 MGHDK, CDR2 SYGVNS. Here the CDR3 DNA reads TGTGCCAGCAGTGGCAAGGACAGGGAGAATGAAAAACTGTTTTTT. Its protein product is CASSGKDRENEKLFF. Full variable domain (remainder filled in from reference TRBV25-1 and TRBJ1-4): EADIYQTPRYLVIGTGKKITLECSQTMGHDKMYWYQQDPGMELHLIHYSYGVNSTEKGDLSSESTVSRIRTEHFPLTLESARPSHTSQYLCASSGKDRENEKLFFGSGTQLSVL.

This clone was detected only once. This chain links TRBV15 with TRBJ1-1, with D perhaps matching TRBD1 (5 bases). Deletions cut 9 bases from V and 0 bases from J, with 11 bases between. Germline V gives CDR1 LNHNV, CDR2 YYDKDF (reference sequence). The CDR3 loop spans 13 amino acids. The CDR3 sequence is CATDWGMNTEAFF. CDR3 DNA sequence: TGTGCCACGGACTGGGGGATGAACACTGAAGCTTTCTTT.

V and J are TRBV21-1 and TRBJ2-2; the table gives TRBD1 as D, unverified against the DNA. TRBV21-1 is designated a pseudogene. This CDR3 is 19 amino acids long. The CDR3 loop is CASSKGRGSGVVGNGELFF. The CDR3, as DNA: TGTGCCAGCAGCAAAGGAAGAGGGTCAGGGGTTGTTGGAAACGGGGAGCTGTTTTTT.

The chain combines TRBV5-4 with TRBJ2-3, with 11 positions matching TRBD2. Unmatched junction bases numbered 7, after V lost 0 bases and J lost 1 base. The CDR3 runs 18 residues. Germline V lookup: CDR1 SGHNT, CDR2 YYREEE (reference sequence). As DNA, the CDR3 is TGTGCCAGCAGCTTGGGACTAGCGGGATTCGGAGGCACAGATACGCAGTATTTT. Translation: CASSLGLAGFGGTDTQYF.

The sample holds one count of this clone. The chain carries TRBV13 and TRBJ1-3, with 7 bases fitting TRBD1. The CDR3 covers 16 residues. Germline V gene data show CDR1 as PRHDT and CDR2 as FYEKMQ (reference sequence). The V segment lost 5 bases and the J segment 0 bases; nucleotides outside the gene matches: 7. The CDR3 here is CASSPRGLDSGNTIYF. As DNA, the CDR3 is TGTGCCAGCAGCCCAAGGGGGCTTGACTCTGGAAACACCATATATTTT. Full variable domain (outside the CDR3, taken from reference TRBV13 and TRBJ1-3): AAGVIQSPRHLIKEKRETATLKCYPIPRHDTVYWYQQGPGQDPQFLISFYEKMQSDKGSIPDRFSAQQFSDYHSELNMSSLELGDSALYFCASSPRGLDSGNTIYFGEGSWLTVV.

V usage is TRBV9 and J usage is TRBJ1-1, with a weak D call TRBD1 (5 bases). V was shortened by 4 bases and J by 4 bases, with 17 bases between the two germline ends. CDR3 size: 15 residues. Germline V gene data show CDR1 as SGDLS and CDR2 as YYNGEE. This CDR3 is CASSPQDIHSTEAFF. CDR3 nucleotides: TGTGCCAGCAGCCCTCAGGACATTCATTCCACTGAAGCTTTCTTT.

This clone was seen a single time. This is likely an artifact of a read error, given a far larger clone one base away. Additional DNA sequences in this sample encode the identical CDR3. This chain joins TRBV11-2 and TRBJ2-7; the D gene is possibly TRBD2 (6 bases). The germline V gene encodes CDR1 SGHAT and CDR2 FQNNGV. V shed 5 bases and J shed 6 bases, with 20 bases lying between them. The CDR3 loop spans 15 amino acids. DNA for the CDR3: TGTGCCAGCAGCCAAGACGTCACTAGCCCTATCGAGCAGTACTTC. Residues: CASSQDVTSPIEQYF.

V usage is TRBV7-9 and J usage is TRBJ1-1; unclear D gene. Germline CDR1 is SEHNR and CDR2 is FQNEAQ (reference sequence). Deletions cut 1 base from V and 3 bases from J, with 15 bases between. The CDR3 is 16 amino acids. The CDR3, as DNA: TGTGCCAGCAGCTTAGGGGTGAGGGATGGGTACACTGAAGCTTTCTTT. It encodes CASSLGVRDGYTEAFF.

This clone was picked up one time. This chain uses TRBV7-8 with TRBJ2-3; tentatively, D is TRBD1 or TRBD2 (5 bases each). V was pared by 2 bases and J by 6 bases, with 12 bases between. CDR1 is SGHVS, CDR2 FQNEAQ, per germline. The CDR3 is 14 amino acids. Here the CDR3 reads CASSLLERGDTQYF. The CDR3 coding sequence is TGTGCCAGCAGCTTATTAGAGAGGGGCGATACGCAGTATTTT. Supplemented by reference TRBV7-8 and TRBJ2-3, the full variable domain reads GAGVSQSPRYKVAKRGQDVALRCDPISGHVSLFWYQQALGQGPEFLTYFQNEAQLDKSGLPSDRFFAERPEGSVSTLKIQRTQQEDSAVYLCASSLLERGDTQYFGPGTRLTVL.

The V call is TRBV30, the J call TRBJ1-6; D is unclear. V lost 6 bases and J 6 bases, leaving 12 bases between the germline ends. The V gene's germline CDR1 is GTSNPN and CDR2 SVGIG (reference sequence). The CDR3 runs 13 residues. The CDR3 sequence: CACLHQANSPLHF. The CDR3 DNA reads as TGTGCCTGCCTCCATCAGGCTAATTCACCCCTCCACTTT.

This clone occurred once. The rearrangement uses TRBV6-1 and TRBJ2-7; D is perhaps TRBD2 (5 bases). The germline gives CDR1 MNHNS, CDR2 SASEGT. Trimming took 11 bases from V and 2 from J, leaving 16 bases between them. CDR3 length: 13 amino acids. The CDR3 protein is CASATLGAYEQYV. The DNA of the CDR3 is TGTGCCTCGGCCACCTTGGGAGCCTACGAGCAGTACGTC.

V usage is TRBV2 and J usage is TRBJ2-3, with 13 bases that match TRBD2. V shed 6 bases, J shed 2 bases, and the junction held 11 bases outside the gene matches. CDR1 and CDR2 from the germline V gene are SNHLY and FYNNEI. The CDR3 consists of 18 residues. CDR3 sequence reads: CASSGTSGALIVTDTQYF. CDR3 nucleotide sequence: TGTGCCAGCAGCGGGACTAGCGGGGCCCTAATCGTCACAGATACGCAGTATTTT.